Detailed here is one T cell receptor beta chain. This clonotype occurred many times. The target of this receptor is not known. Per-base qualities were not stored, and no clone one base away is much larger. The data were obtained in a study of CD8 T cells in ankylosing spondylitis (dated 2017 in TCRdb). At the level of the whole study: T cell receptor beta repertoires were profiled in healthy donors and ankylosing spondylitis patients so that disease-linked TCR variants could be found. In total, the full study cohort was made up of about 110 healthy donors and some 26 ankylosing spondylitis patients. Samples of peripheral blood were taken, and for ankylosing spondylitis patients, synovial fluid was collected as well.

For sequencing, an Illumina HiSeq 2500 was employed. Quantitative 5'-RACE with molecular barcodes was the method used to prepare the TCR beta libraries. The published analysis was carried out like this. To identify disease-linked TCR variants, a new computational method was used, one built on a probabilistic model of VDJ rearrangement. The public reads were quality trimmed at Q25 with fastp and then assembled into clones with MiXCR by TCRdb, keeping productive beta chains. Rows with one shared CDR3 protein collapse into an entry with the most common genes and DNA. Clone size and V and J calls follow TCRdb, not the original study. Here the sample has some 840,000 distinct CDR3 sequences; approximately 12% occur a single time. The top ten hold about 0.49% of the sample. General study outcomes and caveats: Some motif variants had previously been reported in the synovial fluid and blood of reactive arthritis patients, which suggests shared mechanisms of disease initiation. The disease-linked clones were reported to be significantly enriched in matched synovial fluid samples from ankylosing spondylitis patients. The disease-linked clones showed a CD8+ phenotype and occurred at relatively low frequencies in peripheral blood. A TCR beta motif made up of several highly homologous amino acid variants appeared to be characteristic of blood from ankylosing spondylitis patients.

The CDR3 goes from the cysteine to the phenylalanine over 13 residues. Here the CDR3 DNA is all that survives: 39 bases in frame from base 1. V drops 0 bases and J drops 14 bases, leaving 15 bases in between. In the germline V gene, CDR1 corresponds to LGHNA and CDR2 to YSLEER. The sequenced material came from blood, either unsorted or a sorted T cell fraction (not recorded which). This chain joins TRBV4-3 to TRBJ2-3; TRBD1 could be the D gene, as 6 bases match. This clonotype was obtained from a male donor with ankylosing spondylitis. The nucleotides read TGCGCCAGCAGCCAAGATAGGACAGCCCGGAGGTATTTT. This codes for CASSQDRTARRYF.